Listed here is a single T cell receptor beta chain. Its antigen remains unknown. This CDR3 is 14 amino acids long. V was pared by 4 bases and J by 4 bases, with 15 bases between. Germline CDR1 SGHRS, CDR2 YFSETQ. These data belong to a study of OX40 agonist ivuxolimab in advanced cancers. Regarding the study as a whole: Determination of antigen specificity was not performed for the expanded peripheral T cells. At doses 0.1 to 3.0 mg/kg, CD4+ and CD8+ clones expanded.

The data were produced by immunoSEQ multiplex PCR, yet TCRdb's version contains in-frame clones alone and is incomplete. The data contain under 25,000 clones, 80% to 90% of them singletons. Peripheral blood came from all dose cohorts at three timepoints. Sequencing used CD4+ or CD8+ T cells sorted from blood, obtained in a trial of the OX40 agonist ivuxolimab. This TCR was recovered from an adult with an advanced solid tumor such as melanoma, head and neck, liver or kidney cancer. The chain carries TRBV5-1 and TRBJ2-7; D might be TRBD1 or TRBD2, each matching 5 bases. The chain's CDR3 is CASSPSGLVYEQYF. CDR3 coding DNA: TGCGCCAGCAGCCCGTCGGGGCTCGTTTACGAGCAGTACTTC.